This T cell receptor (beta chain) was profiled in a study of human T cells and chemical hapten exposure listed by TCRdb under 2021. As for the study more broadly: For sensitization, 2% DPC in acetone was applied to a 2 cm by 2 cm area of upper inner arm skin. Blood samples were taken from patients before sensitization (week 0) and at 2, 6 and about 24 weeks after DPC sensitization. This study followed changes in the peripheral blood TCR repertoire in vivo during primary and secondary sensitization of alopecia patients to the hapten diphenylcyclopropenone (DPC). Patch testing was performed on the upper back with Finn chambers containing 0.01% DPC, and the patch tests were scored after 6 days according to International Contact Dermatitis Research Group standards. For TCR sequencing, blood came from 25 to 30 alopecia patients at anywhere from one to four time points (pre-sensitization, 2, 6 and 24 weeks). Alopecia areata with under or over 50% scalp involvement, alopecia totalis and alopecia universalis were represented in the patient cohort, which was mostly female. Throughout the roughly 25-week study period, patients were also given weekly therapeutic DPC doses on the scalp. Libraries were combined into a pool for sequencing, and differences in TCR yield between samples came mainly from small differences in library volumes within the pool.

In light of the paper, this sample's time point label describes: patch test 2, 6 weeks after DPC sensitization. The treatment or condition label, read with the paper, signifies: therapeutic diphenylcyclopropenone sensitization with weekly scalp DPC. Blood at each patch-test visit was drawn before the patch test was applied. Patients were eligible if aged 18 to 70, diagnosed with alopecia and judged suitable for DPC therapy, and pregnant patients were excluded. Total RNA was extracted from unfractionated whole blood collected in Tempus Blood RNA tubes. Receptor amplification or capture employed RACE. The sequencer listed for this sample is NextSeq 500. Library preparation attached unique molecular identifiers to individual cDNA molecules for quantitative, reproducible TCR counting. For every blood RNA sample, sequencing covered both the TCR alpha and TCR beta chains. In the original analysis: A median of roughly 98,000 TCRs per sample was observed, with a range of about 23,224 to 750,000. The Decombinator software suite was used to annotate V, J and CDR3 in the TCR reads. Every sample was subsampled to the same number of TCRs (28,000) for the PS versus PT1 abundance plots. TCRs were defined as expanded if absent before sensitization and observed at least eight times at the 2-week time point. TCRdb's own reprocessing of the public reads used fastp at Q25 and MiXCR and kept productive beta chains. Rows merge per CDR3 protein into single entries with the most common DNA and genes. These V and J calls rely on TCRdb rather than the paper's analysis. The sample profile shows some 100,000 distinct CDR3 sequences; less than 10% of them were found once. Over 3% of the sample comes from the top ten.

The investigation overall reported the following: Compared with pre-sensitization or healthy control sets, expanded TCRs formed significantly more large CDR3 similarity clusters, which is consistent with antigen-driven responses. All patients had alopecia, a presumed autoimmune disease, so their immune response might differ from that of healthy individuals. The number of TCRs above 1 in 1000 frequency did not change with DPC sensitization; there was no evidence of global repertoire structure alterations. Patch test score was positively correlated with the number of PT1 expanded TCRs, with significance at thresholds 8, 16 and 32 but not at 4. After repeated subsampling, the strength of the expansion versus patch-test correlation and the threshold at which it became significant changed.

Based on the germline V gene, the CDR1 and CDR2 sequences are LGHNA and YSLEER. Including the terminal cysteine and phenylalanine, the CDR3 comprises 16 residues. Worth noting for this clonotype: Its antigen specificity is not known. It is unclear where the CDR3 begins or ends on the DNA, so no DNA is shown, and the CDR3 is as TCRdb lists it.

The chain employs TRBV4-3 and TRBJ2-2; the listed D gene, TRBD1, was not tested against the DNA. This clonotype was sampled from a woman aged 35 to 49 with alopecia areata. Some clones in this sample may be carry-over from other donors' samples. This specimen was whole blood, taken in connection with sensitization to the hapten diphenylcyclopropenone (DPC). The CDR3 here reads CASSQERGAPPGSCFF.